The T cell receptor (beta chain) described here comes from a study of shared T cell receptors in the human thymus. Repertoires were generated with immunoSEQ multiplex PCR, while TCRdb's copy carries only in-frame clones and drops some. The sample records roughly 410,000 clones, roughly 94% being singletons. This clone was recorded once. CDR3 size: 17 residues. Germline V lookup: CDR1 LGHNA, CDR2 YSLEER. V lost 0 bases to trimming and J lost 2 bases, with 15 bases between them. The receptor was derived from a human donor. The sequencing sample was made of thymocytes. The V gene is TRBV4-3, the J gene TRBJ2-3; tentative D call: TRBD1 (5 bases). In DNA, the CDR3 is TGCGCCAGCAGCCAAGATCACCAGACAGACATCACAGATACGCAGTATTTT. This translates into CASSQDHQTDITDTQYF.